This passage covers 23 T cell receptor beta chains from one sample sequenced in a study of T-cell reconstitution after alpha-beta-depleted transplantation in children. Unique molecular identifiers were used in preparing the TCRbeta library. TCRdb called the PCR reads again in MiXCR, with one record for every CDR3 protein. The top ten hold 0.79% of the sample, which has approximately 650,000 distinct CDR3 sequences, less than 15% seen once. The sample consisted of PBMCs, taken before TCRalphabeta/CD19-depleted stem cell transplant. These receptors were collected from a girl under 10 years old with congenital amegakaryocytic thrombocytopenia, due to receive a stem cell transplant.

A few counts support this clonotype. The chain recombines TRBV28 with TRBJ2-2; weak D call: TRBD1 (6 bases). Germline CDR1 reads MDHEN; CDR2 reads SYDVKM. Trimming removed 6 bases from V and 3 bases from J, with 17 bases in between. The CDR3 covers 16 residues. The CDR3 DNA sequence: TGTGCCAGCAGACCTCCGAGGACAGAAGACACCGGGGAGCTGTTTTTT. Its protein is CASRPPRTEDTGELFF.

This clonotype occurred many times. V and J are TRBV6-6 and TRBJ2-1; unclear D gene. CDR1 and CDR2 (germline): MNHNY, SVGAGI (reference sequence). V lost 8 bases, J lost 0 bases, and 8 bases lay in between. CDR3 length: 13 residues. In DNA form, the CDR3 reads TGTGCCAGCCAGCCTAGCTCCTACAATGAGCAGTTCTTC. This codes for CASQPSSYNEQFF.

This chain joins TRBV12-3 or TRBV12-4 and TRBJ2-5, with D possibly being TRBD1 or TRBD2 (5 bases each). Deletions cut 5 bases from V and 4 bases from J, with 23 bases between. The CDR3 spans 17 residues. The CDR3 protein is CASSPAIGARLRETQYF. Here the CDR3 DNA reads TGTGCCAGCAGTCCCGCAATCGGGGCTCGCCTCCGAGAGACCCAGTACTTC.

This clonotype was seen more than once but under ten times. J is TRBJ2-3 and V is TRBV12-3 or TRBV12-4; no clear D. The CDR3 runs 15 residues. The ends were cut back, 1 base at V and 2 bases at J, with 10 bases in the middle. The CDR3 DNA sequence: TGTGCCAGCAGTTTAGGGGGAAACCCCACAGATACGCAGTATTTT. Its protein product is CASSLGGNPTDTQYF.

This clonotype was counted at least ten times. J is TRBJ2-5 and V is TRBV20-1; unclear D gene. The length of the CDR3 is 11 residues. V was clipped by 1 base and J by 4 bases, with 4 bases between them. In germline, CDR1 is DFQATT, CDR2 SNEGSKA (reference sequence). Written as DNA, the CDR3 is TGCAGTGCTAGAGTTGCAGAGACCCAGTACTTC. Translation: CSARVAETQYF.

This rearrangement joins TRBV5-1 to TRBJ1-3; D uncertain. The V and J ends lost 0 bases and 0 bases respectively, with 10 bases between them. Germline V gene sequence: CDR1 SGHRS, CDR2 YFSETQ. The CDR3 covers 16 residues. CDR3 sequence (DNA): TGCGCCAGCAGCTTGGTCGCCTCCAGCTCTGGAAACACCATATATTTT. Residues: CASSLVASSSGNTIYF.

The rearrangement uses TRBV20-1 and TRBJ2-7; D tentatively reads TRBD1 or TRBD2 (5 bases each). CDR1 and CDR2 from the germline V gene are DFQATT and SNEGSKA (reference sequence). This CDR3 contains 14 residues. V was trimmed by 6 bases and J by 4 bases, leaving 19 bases between them. This chain's CDR3 is CSAERDPRTYEQYF. The CDR3 DNA sequence: TGCAGTGCGGAGAGGGACCCCAGAACTTACGAGCAGTACTTC.

This clonotype occurred many times. One end of the junction fails to match germline, which may point to a read error. The chain joins TRBV4-2 to TRBJ2-3; TRBD2 might be the D (5 bases). This CDR3 spans 14 amino acids. Germline CDR1 reads LGHNA; CDR2 reads YNFKEQ. CDR3 bases: TGTGCCAGCAGCCAAGATGGTCTGGCGGGCCAGAAATTTTTT. As protein: CASSQDGLAGQKFF.

Worth noting for this clonotype: A much larger clone lies one base from this, so it may be a read error. The rearrangement joins TRBV5-1 to TRBJ2-7; TRBD1 is a possible D gene (6 bases). This CDR3 is 14 amino acids long. Germline CDR1 reads SGHRS; CDR2 reads YFSETQ. Here the CDR3 reads CASRQRQDNYEEYF. The CDR3 DNA sequence: TGCGCCAGCAGGCAAAGACAGGATAACTACGAGGAGTACTTC.

The table lists this clonotype with a few counts. This sequence joins TRBV20-1 and TRBJ2-3, with D possibly TRBD2 on 5 matching bases. The germline V and J ends were trimmed by 3 bases and 8 bases, with 18 bases remaining between them. Germline V gene data show CDR1 as DFQATT and CDR2 as SNEGSKA (reference sequence). The CDR3 extends over 14 amino acids. CDR3 DNA sequence: TGCAGTGCTAGTCCCGGGAACGACCACGGTACGCAGTATTTT. Translated: CSASPGNDHGTQYF.

This clonotype showed up just a few times. The genes are TRBV7-6 and TRBJ2-1; weak D call: TRBD2 (5 bases). V was shortened by 0 bases and J by 0 bases, with 15 bases between the two germline ends. From germline, CDR1 is SGHVS and CDR2 FNYEAQ. The CDR3 consists of 18 residues. CDR3 coding DNA: TGTGCCAGCAGCTTAGCGCGGGTCCGGGAAACCTCCTACAATGAGCAGTTCTTC. Its translation: CASSLARVRETSYNEQFF.

This clonotype was counted between two and nine times. The junction departs from germline at one end; a sequencing error may be responsible. The chain couples TRBV18 to TRBJ1-1; D is unresolved. The CDR3 has 14 residues. The germline V gene encodes CDR1 KGHSH and CDR2 LQKENI. The CDR3 region is CASSPSLQNNEAFF. CDR3 nucleotides: TGTGCCAGCTCACCTTCCTTACAGAACAATGAAGCTTTCTTT.

This clonotype was observed at least ten times. This chain joins TRBV5-1 and TRBJ2-7; no firm D call. The germline CDR1 and CDR2 sequences are SGHRS and YFSETQ. CDR3 size: 13 residues. V lost 2 bases, J lost 4 bases, and 10 bases lay in between. This CDR3 is CASSLGPQYEQYF. The CDR3 DNA follows: TGCGCCAGCAGCTTAGGACCGCAGTACGAGCAGTACTTC.

As to this clonotype: This may stem from a read error, because a much larger clone lies one nucleotide away. This chain links TRBV29-1 with TRBJ1-2; D is unresolved. Germline CDR1 reads SQVTM; CDR2 reads ANQGSEA. V was shortened by 7 bases and J by 8 bases, with 20 bases between the two germline ends. The CDR3 is made up of 13 amino acids. Here the CDR3 reads CSEVSEGFKGYTF. The CDR3, as DNA: TGCAGCGAGGTTTCTGAGGGCTTCAAAGGCTACACCTTC.

The rearrangement links TRBV5-1 to TRBJ1-5, with D possibly TRBD1 on 5 matching bases. The V end lost 2 bases, the J end lost 1 base, and 10 bases lay between the germline ends. The CDR3 has 15 amino acids. CDR1 is SGHRS, CDR2 YFSETQ, per germline. This CDR3 reads CASSFIWGSNQPQHF. CDR3 DNA: TGCGCCAGCAGCTTTATTTGGGGGAGCAATCAGCCCCAGCATTTT.

This clonotype was counted between two and nine times. Here the CDR3 reads CASSLRVGNTEAFF. The DNA for the CDR3 is TGTGCCAGCAGTTTGCGTGTGGGGAACACTGAAGCTTTCTTT. V and J are TRBV12-3 or TRBV12-4 and TRBJ1-1; D is unresolved. CDR3 length: 14 amino acids. V lost 3 bases and J 1 base, leaving 9 bases between the germline ends.

CDR3 nucleotide sequence: TGTGCCAGCAGTTACCCACAGCGCCAGGGAGAAACGCAGTATTTT. Translated, it gives CASSYPQRQGETQYF. V usage is TRBV6-5 and J usage is TRBJ2-3; possibly TRBD1 or TRBD2 for D (5 bases each). Germline assignment: CDR1 MNHEY and CDR2 SVGAGI. The V and J ends lost 2 bases and 9 bases respectively, with 18 bases between them. The CDR3 consists of 15 residues.

This clonotype was seen a single time. A much larger clone differs from this one at a single base, so this may be a read error. This chain links TRBV12-3 or TRBV12-4 with TRBJ2-3; D possibly corresponds to TRBD1 (6 bases). This CDR3 spans 15 amino acids. V lost 5 bases and J 1 base, leaving 13 bases between the germline ends. This CDR3 is CASSVNRVRTDTQYF. CDR3 DNA sequence: TGTGCCAGCAGTGTAAACAGGGTCCGCACAGATACGCAGTATTTT.

At least ten counts were recorded for this clonotype. V gene TRBV28 combines with J gene TRBJ2-1, with TRBD1 identical over 7 bases. V was clipped by 8 bases and J by 7 bases; unmatched bases: 5. CDR1 is MDHEN, CDR2 SYDVKM, per germline. This CDR3 has 12 residues. The CDR3 bases are TGTGCCAGCCGACAGGGTTTGAATGAGCAGTTCTTC. Its translation is CASRQGLNEQFF.

This rearrangement joins TRBV5-1 to TRBJ1-1; D unclear. The CDR3 contains 13 residues. CDR1 SGHRS and CDR2 YFSETQ come from the germline V gene. V was clipped by 5 bases and J by 1 base, with 9 bases between them. The CDR3 is CASSNERNTEAFF. CDR3 bases: TGCGCCAGCAGTAACGAGAGGAACACTGAAGCTTTCTTT. Together with reference TRBV5-1 and TRBJ1-1, the CDR3 gives the full variable domain: KAGVTQTPRYLIKTRGQQVTLSCSPISGHRSVSWYQQTPGQGLQFLFEYFSETQRNKGNFPGRFSGRQFSNSRSEMNVSTLELGDSALYLCASSNERNTEAFFGQGTRLTVV.

The CDR3 spells CASSRTSGMGTDTQYF. The CDR3 coding sequence is TGCGCCAGCAGCAGGACTAGCGGGATGGGGACAGATACGCAGTATTTT. The chain combines TRBV5-1 with TRBJ2-3, with 12 bases that match TRBD2. Germline CDR1 is SGHRS and CDR2 is YFSETQ. This CDR3 contains 16 residues. J lost 3 bases, V lost 4 bases, and 6 bases had no gene match.

The V and J genes are TRBV18 and TRBJ1-2; 9 nucleotides align to TRBD1. The trim removed 2 bases at V and 5 bases at J, leaving 6 bases unmatched. Germline V CDR1 and CDR2: KGHSH, LQKENI. The CDR3 consists of 15 residues. The CDR3 DNA reads TGTGCCAGCTCACCATCACAGGGGGCCGTATATGGCTACACCTTC. Translated: CASSPSQGAVYGYTF.

This clonotype showed up many times. The gene calls are TRBV28 and TRBJ2-1, with 7 bases identical to TRBD2. In germline, CDR1 is MDHEN, CDR2 SYDVKM. This CDR3 has 15 residues. V dropped 7 bases and J dropped 8; count of bases not matched to a gene: 14. The CDR3 here is CASTKIAGLAHEQFF. The CDR3 DNA reads as TGTGCCAGCACAAAAATAGCGGGTTTAGCCCATGAGCAGTTCTTC.